The present TCR beta chain was sequenced within a study of naive and memory T cell subsets. CDR1 MGHDK and CDR2 SYGVNS come from the germline V gene. This CDR3 is 14 amino acids long. Trimming took off 2 bases at V and 0 bases at J, with 5 bases between the two ends. Both TRBC1 and TRBC2 were covered by a beta constant-region primer of two equimolar oligonucleotides. Nested alpha and beta constant-region primers with the SP2 primer drove four PCR rounds on ligated cDNA. Using its own MiXCR run on the UMI-ligation and nested PCR reads, TCRdb lists one record per CDR3 protein. This table holds around 23,000 distinct CDR3 sequences, approximately 11% found once. In this sample, this clonotype turned up many times.

The source is a human donor in good health. The sequenced sample was central memory CD8+ T cells from blood. V and J are TRBV25-1 and TRBJ1-5; D is unresolved. The CDR3 protein is CASSEVDSNQPQHF. CDR3 sequence (DNA): TGTGCCAGCAGTGAAGTCGATAGCAATCAGCCCCAGCATTTT.